Below, 15 T cell receptor beta chains from the same sample are listed, as sequenced in a study of shared clonotypes between healthy human individuals. TCRdb keeps only in-frame clones here, not all; method: immunoSEQ multiplex PCR. The sample carries fewer than 850,000 clones, roughly 87% recorded once. The sample taken for sequencing was memory CD8+ T cells from PBMCs. Subset reported: CD45RO+ cells pooled with CCR7-negative TemRA cells. The origin of the receptors is a man between 18 and 35 years old in good health. Some clones in this sample may be carry-over from other donors' samples.

This rearrangement joins TRBV7-8 to TRBJ1-4, with D hard to call. CDR3 size: 15 residues. V lost 4 bases and J 0 bases, leaving 9 bases between the germline ends. Germline V lookup: CDR1 SGHVS, CDR2 FQNEAQ. Here the CDR3 reads CASSSWTSTNEKLFF. In nucleotides, the CDR3 is TGTGCCAGCAGCTCCTGGACCTCAACTAATGAAAAACTGTTTTTT. The whole variable domain, remainder taken from reference TRBV7-8 and TRBJ1-4, is GAGVSQSPRYKVAKRGQDVALRCDPISGHVSLFWYQQALGQGPEFLTYFQNEAQLDKSGLPSDRFFAERPEGSVSTLKIQRTQQEDSAVYLCASSSWTSTNEKLFFGSGTQLSVL.

Only a few counts were recorded for this clone. This chain links TRBV7-7 with TRBJ1-4; the D is unclear. Germline loops: CDR1 SSHAT, CDR2 FNYEAQ (reference sequence). Trimming took off 3 bases at V and 4 bases at J, with 9 bases between the two ends. The CDR3 runs to 14 residues. This chain's CDR3 is CASSFFTDNEKLFF. The CDR3 DNA sequence: TGTGCCAGCAGCTTTTTCACCGATAATGAAAAACTGTTTTTT.

This chain links TRBV5-1 with TRBJ2-7; maybe TRBD1 (5 bases). This CDR3 has 15 amino acids. Germline loops: CDR1 SGHRS, CDR2 YFSETQ. V gave up 4 bases and J gave up 2 bases, with 16 bases separating them. The CDR3 loop is CASSRDQGRAYEQYF. Here the CDR3 DNA reads TGCGCCAGCAGCCGTGACCAGGGCAGGGCCTACGAGCAGTACTTC.

V is TRBV28 and J is TRBJ2-3; D may be TRBD2 (5 bases). Per germline, CDR1 MDHEN and CDR2 SYDVKM. Deletions cut 5 bases from V and 5 bases from J, with 20 bases between. This CDR3 is 16 amino acids long. CDR3 DNA: TGTGCCAGCAGTCGCCAGGACTCCATCGATATAGATACGCAGTATTTT. This translates into CASSRQDSIDIDTQYF.

The chain carries TRBV5-4 and TRBJ2-7; D unclear. Per the germline V gene, CDR1 is SGHNT and CDR2 is YYREEE (reference sequence). CDR3 size: 12 residues. V was shortened by 4 bases and J by 5 bases, with 10 bases between the two germline ends. CDR3 protein: CASSPSYHEQYF. CDR3 nucleotides: TGTGCCAGCAGCCCTTCGTATCACGAGCAGTACTTC.

The chain has TRBV5-1 and TRBJ1-5; D is undetermined. Germline CDR1 reads SGHRS; CDR2 reads YFSETQ. The length of the CDR3 is 12 residues. V dropped 2 bases and J dropped 9 bases, with 9 bases sitting between them. CDR3 DNA sequence: TGCGCCAGCAGCTTCCCCGAGGGGCCCCAGCATTTT. This sequence encodes CASSFPEGPQHF. The whole variable domain, filled in from reference TRBV5-1 and TRBJ1-5, reads KAGVTQTPRYLIKTRGQQVTLSCSPISGHRSVSWYQQTPGQGLQFLFEYFSETQRNKGNFPGRFSGRQFSNSRSEMNVSTLELGDSALYLCASSFPEGPQHFGDGTRLSIL.

The J gene is TRBJ1-1, the V gene TRBV27; 7 bases line up with TRBD1. V gave up 6 bases and J gave up 0 bases; unmatched junction bases: 7. Germline CDR1 is MNHEY and CDR2 is SMNVEV (reference sequence). This CDR3 comprises 15 residues. As DNA, the CDR3 is TGTGCCAGCAGCCTCCGGACAGGATTGAACACTGAAGCTTTCTTT. Translating gives CASSLRTGLNTEAFF.

This sequence joins TRBV6-6 and TRBJ2-7; 9 nucleotides match TRBD2. The CDR3 loop spans 15 amino acids. The germline gives CDR1 MNHNY, CDR2 SVGAGI (reference sequence). Trimming took 6 bases from V and 3 from J; bases not matched to a gene: 9. The CDR3 spells CASSPAGTSNYEQYF. The CDR3 nucleotides are TGTGCCAGCAGCCCGGCCGGGACTAGCAACTACGAGCAGTACTTC.

The gene calls are TRBV9 and TRBJ2-7; either TRBD1 or TRBD2 may fit D (5 bases each). The CDR3 consists of 16 residues. Germline lookup yields CDR1 SGDLS and CDR2 YYNGEE. The V end was cut by 4 bases, the J end by 3 bases, with 20 bases between. The CDR3 bases are TGTGCCAGCAGCACCGGGGCGTTGGACCCAAACTACGAGCAGTACTTC. Translation gives CASSTGALDPNYEQYF. The full variable domain, its missing parts supplied by reference TRBV9 and TRBJ2-7, is DSGVTQTPKHLITATGQRVTLRCSPRSGDLSVYWYQQSLDQGLQFLIQYYNGEERAKGNILERFSAQQFPDLHSELNLSSLELGDSALYFCASSTGALDPNYEQYFGPGTRLTVT.

In its sample, this clone was seen once. V is TRBV15 and J is TRBJ2-3; 8 bases map to TRBD2. The CDR3 has 17 residues. Germline CDR1 is LNHNV and CDR2 is YYDKDF (reference sequence). The ends lost 0 bases at V and 6 bases at J; junction bases unmatched: 11. The CDR3 is CATSRDPGLEMWDTQYF. The CDR3 region has the DNA TGTGCCACCAGCAGAGATCCGGGACTAGAGATGTGGGATACGCAGTATTTT. Using reference TRBV15 and TRBJ2-3 for the parts outside the CDR3, the full variable domain is DAMVIQNPRYQVTQFGKPVTLSCSQTLNHNVMYWYQQKSSQAPKLLFHYYDKDFNNEADTPDNFQSRRPNTSFCFLDIRSPGLGDTAMYLCATSRDPGLEMWDTQYFGPGTRLTVL.

V is TRBV29-1 and J is TRBJ1-2; the match to TRBD1 covers 10 bases. V gave up 6 bases and J gave up 3 bases; unmatched junction bases: 7. From germline, CDR1 is SQVTM and CDR2 ANQGSEA. The CDR3 spans 14 residues. The CDR3 DNA sequence: TGCAGCGTAGATACGACAGGGGGCTACTATGGCTACACCTTC. It specifies CSVDTTGGYYGYTF.

The V call is TRBV27, the J call TRBJ2-5; either TRBD1 or TRBD2 may supply D (5 bases each). Trimming shortened V by 6 bases and J by 4 bases, and 21 bases separated the two germline ends. CDR3 size: 16 residues. The germline V gene encodes CDR1 MNHEY and CDR2 SMNVEV (reference sequence). The CDR3 loop is CASRGKLRGLRETQYF. For the CDR3, the DNA is TGTGCCAGCAGAGGGAAACTGAGGGGTTTGCGAGAGACCCAGTACTTC.

This clone was detected only once. The chain is built from TRBV5-6 and TRBJ1-2; D is possibly TRBD1 (5 bases). The V and J ends lost 3 bases and 4 bases respectively, with 16 bases between them. CDR1 and CDR2 (germline): SGHDT, YYEEEE. The CDR3 covers 15 residues. CDR3 residues: CASSSEGRGPYGYTF. The CDR3 DNA reads as TGTGCCAGCAGCTCTGAGGGAAGGGGTCCCTATGGCTACACCTTC.

J is TRBJ2-1 and V is TRBV27; D is unresolved. V lost 3 bases and J 6 bases, leaving 9 bases between the germline ends. The CDR3 sequence is 13 residues long. Per the germline V gene, CDR1 is MNHEY and CDR2 is SMNVEV (reference sequence). For the CDR3, the DNA is TGTGCCAGCAGTTTGATGAGAAGCAATGAGCAGTTCTTC. Protein: CASSLMRSNEQFF.

The chain employs TRBV7-9 and TRBJ2-3; no definite D call. In germline, CDR1 is SEHNR, CDR2 FQNEAQ (reference sequence). Trimming removed 5 bases from V and 6 bases from J, with 12 bases in between. The CDR3 spans 13 residues. DNA for the CDR3: TGTGCCAGCAGCGCCGGCCGGCAGGATACGCAGTATTTT. Its translation: CASSAGRQDTQYF.